These 17 T cell receptor beta chains were all obtained from the same sample, sequenced in a study of blood T cell repertoires in COVID-19. Here immunoSEQ multiplex PCR was the method, and the copy in TCRdb shows in-frame clones only, minus some. Of 150,000 to 200,000 clones detected, around 85% appear once; the ten largest clones hold roughly 8.2%. Sequences were obtained from peripheral blood. The receptors derive from a man aged 55 to 70 with acute or convalescent COVID-19.

V gene TRBV7-3 combines with J gene TRBJ1-1; 7 bases line up with TRBD1. Germline V lookup: CDR1 SGHTA, CDR2 FQGTGA. The CDR3 has 14 amino acids. V trimming: 4 bases; J trimming: 9 bases; junction bases outside the gene matches: 11. The CDR3 DNA follows: TGTGCCAGCAGCTCGGGGACAGCGATGACTAAAGCTTTCTTT. Its protein product is CASSSGTAMTKAFF.

This clone was picked up many times. The V call is TRBV2, the J call TRBJ1-5, with unresolved D. Trimming left V 5 bases short and J 0 bases short, with 11 bases between. The germline V gene has CDR1 SNHLY and CDR2 FYNNEI. This CDR3 is 15 amino acids long. The CDR3 nucleotides are TGTGCCAGCAGTCGTGGCAGAAATAGCAATCAGCCCCAGCATTTT. This sequence encodes CASSRGRNSNQPQHF.

The chain has TRBV28 and TRBJ1-1; weak D call: TRBD1 (5 bases). Germline CDR1 and CDR2: MDHEN and SYDVKM. Trimming left V 6 bases short and J 1 base short, with 9 bases between. The CDR3 loop spans 13 amino acids. As DNA, the CDR3 is TGTGCCAGCAGCGGGGGTCGGAACACTGAAGCTTTCTTT. Its translation is CASSGGRNTEAFF.

The V gene is TRBV30, the J gene TRBJ2-1; 14 bases align to TRBD2. CDR3 length equals 16 residues. The V segment lost 2 bases and the J segment 4 bases; nucleotides outside the gene matches: 4. Germline lookup yields CDR1 GTSNPN and CDR2 SVGIG (reference sequence). CDR3 sequence (DNA): TGTGCCTGGAGTCCCCGACTAGCGGGAGGGTACAATGAGCAGTTCTTC. Translation gives CAWSPRLAGGYNEQFF.

There are a few counts of this clone. The sample contains more than one DNA sequence encoding this CDR3. This chain links TRBV18 with TRBJ1-1; 8 bases agree with TRBD1. Trimming removed 3 bases from V and 1 base from J; junction bases left unmatched: 1. This CDR3 has 14 amino acids. Per germline, CDR1 KGHSH and CDR2 LQKENI. Here the CDR3 reads CASSPGQANTEAFF. DNA for the CDR3: TGTGCCAGCTCACCGGGACAGGCGAACACTGAAGCTTTCTTT.

This chain uses TRBV29-1 with TRBJ2-7; D is undetermined. Germline V gene sequence: CDR1 SQVTM, CDR2 ANQGSEA. This CDR3 has 14 residues. V lost 0 bases and J 0 bases, leaving 9 bases between the germline ends. As DNA, the CDR3 is TGCAGCGTTGAAGATCCGAACAACTCCTACGAGCAGTACTTC. It yields the protein CSVEDPNNSYEQYF.

This sequence joins TRBV10-3 and TRBJ1-2; tentative D call: TRBD1 (6 bases). The CDR3 loop spans 14 amino acids. V gave up 2 bases and J gave up 4 bases, with 11 bases separating them. Germline CDR1 ENHRY, CDR2 SYGVKD. The CDR3 region has the DNA TGTGCCATCAGTGAGACGGGGGGCGGCTATGGCTACACCTTC. Translated: CAISETGGGYGYTF.

A few counts support this clone. This chain connects TRBV2 to TRBJ1-4; no clear D. CDR1 and CDR2 from the germline V gene are SNHLY and FYNNEI. This CDR3 contains 13 residues. V was pared by 2 bases and J by 7 bases, with 8 bases between. The CDR3 nucleotides read TGTGCCAGCAGTGAACCCCGGGGTGAAAAACTGTTTTTT. It is translated as CASSEPRGEKLFF.

The chain employs TRBV3-1 (or the pseudogene TRBV3-2) and TRBJ2-2, with TRBD1 as a possible D gene (6 bases). The CDR3 is 14 residues long. V lost 4 bases and J 0 bases, leaving 6 bases between the germline ends. The germline gives CDR1 LGHDT, CDR2 YNNKEL (reference sequence). The CDR3 coding sequence is TGTGCCAGCAGCCGGACAGCGAACACCGGGGAGCTGTTTTTT. Translation: CASSRTANTGELFF.

The rearrangement links TRBV6-6 to TRBJ1-2; TRBD1 aligns across 9 bases. The length of the CDR3 is 16 residues. Germline-derived CDR1 and CDR2 are MNHNY and SVGAGI (reference sequence). With 4 bases clipped from V and 1 base from J, the junction kept 7 bases outside the gene matches. The CDR3 sequence: CASSSTGQGNNYGYTF. The CDR3 DNA sequence: TGTGCCAGCAGTTCCACGGGACAGGGTAATAACTATGGCTACACCTTC.

The chain uses TRBV28 and TRBJ2-5; D possibly corresponds to TRBD1 (5 bases). CDR1 MDHEN and CDR2 SYDVKM come from the germline V gene. V was clipped by 6 bases and J by 1 base, with 9 bases between them. The CDR3 has 13 amino acids. DNA of the CDR3: TGTGCCAGCAGCCGGACACCCCAAGAGACCCAGTACTTC. Residues: CASSRTPQETQYF. The entire variable domain, with the rest obtained from reference TRBV28 and TRBJ2-5, is as follows: DVKVTQSSRYLVKRTGEKVFLECVQDMDHENMFWYRQDPGLGLRLIYFSYDVKMKEKGDIPEGYSVSREKKERFSLILESASTNQTSMYLCASSRTPQETQYFGPGTRLLVL.

The chain links TRBV5-1 to TRBJ2-2; tentatively, D is TRBD2 (6 bases). V lost 7 bases and J lost 4, with 17 bases in between. The V gene's germline CDR1 is SGHRS and CDR2 YFSETQ. The CDR3 sequence is 15 residues long. The CDR3 DNA follows: TGCGCCAGCCGGAGGGACTCTGGGGGCACCGGGGAGCTGTTTTTT. The encoded protein is CASRRDSGGTGELFF.

The chain carries TRBV19 and TRBJ2-1; D not certain. The V and J ends lost 3 bases and 6 bases respectively, with 15 bases between them. Germline lookup yields CDR1 LNHDA and CDR2 SQIVND (reference sequence). This CDR3 spans 15 amino acids. CDR3 amino acids: CASSITPLVFNEQFF. CDR3 DNA: TGTGCCAGTAGTATCACTCCCCTAGTTTTCAATGAGCAGTTCTTC.

Only one count was recorded for this clone. This chain joins TRBV10-3 and TRBJ1-1; perhaps TRBD1 as D (6 bases). V gave up 5 bases and J gave up 1 base, with 14 bases separating them. Germline V gives CDR1 ENHRY, CDR2 SYGVKD. The CDR3 runs to 15 residues. In nucleotides, the CDR3 is TGTGCCATCAGTACTGGGACACGGCAGAACACTGAAGCTTTCTTT. Encoded protein: CAISTGTRQNTEAFF.

The CDR3 sequence is CASSVQGTYNEQFF. In DNA, the CDR3 is TGTGCCAGCAGCGTCCAGGGCACCTACAATGAGCAGTTCTTC. V usage is TRBV9 and J usage is TRBJ2-1; D possibly corresponds to TRBD1 (5 bases). V was cut by 2 bases and J by 2 bases, with 8 bases left in between. There are 14 residues in the CDR3. Germline CDR1 and CDR2: SGDLS and YYNGEE.

V usage is TRBV6-4 and J usage is TRBJ1-5; tentative D call: TRBD1 (5 bases). CDR1 and CDR2 (germline): MRHNA, SNTAGT. The CDR3 has 22 residues. The V end was cut by 0 bases, the J end by 0 bases, with 27 bases between. DNA for the CDR3: TGTGCCAGCAGTGACTCGAAAGGTCAGGGCTTTTTCCTAAGGTATAGCAATCAGCCCCAGCATTTT. Translated: CASSDSKGQGFFLRYSNQPQHF.

The chain couples TRBV24-1 to TRBJ2-5, with D maybe TRBD2 (6 bases). CDR3 length equals 16 residues. Germline CDR1 is KGHDR and CDR2 is SFDVKD. The V and J ends lost 3 bases and 7 bases respectively, with 20 bases between them. The CDR3 nucleotides are TGTGCCACCAGTGATGTGGAGGGGAGCGCGGCGTTGACCCAGTACTTC. Protein product: CATSDVEGSAALTQYF.